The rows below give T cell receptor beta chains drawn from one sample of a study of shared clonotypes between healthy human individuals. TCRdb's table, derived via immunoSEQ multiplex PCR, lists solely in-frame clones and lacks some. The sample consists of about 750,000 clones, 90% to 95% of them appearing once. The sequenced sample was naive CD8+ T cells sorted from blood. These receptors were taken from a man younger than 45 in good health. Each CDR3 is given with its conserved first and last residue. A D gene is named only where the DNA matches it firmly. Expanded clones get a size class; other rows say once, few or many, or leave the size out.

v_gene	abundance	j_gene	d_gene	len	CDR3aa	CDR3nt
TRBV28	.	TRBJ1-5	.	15	CASSLGQGYRQPQHF	TGTGCCAGCAGTTTGGGCCAGGGTTATAGGCAGCCCCAGCATTTT
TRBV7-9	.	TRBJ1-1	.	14	CASSSDGRWTEAFF	TGTGCCAGCAGCTCTGATGGACGTTGGACTGAAGCTTTCTTT
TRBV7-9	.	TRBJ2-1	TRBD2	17	CASSLDLSGNSYNEQFF	TGTGCCAGCAGCTTAGACCTAAGCGGGAACTCCTACAATGAGCAGTTCTTC
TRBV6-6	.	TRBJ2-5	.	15	CASSQIGAVIETQYF	TGTGCCAGCAGTCAAATAGGGGCAGTGATAGAGACCCAGTACTTC
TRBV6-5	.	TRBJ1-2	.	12	CASSYQGYGYTF	TGTGCCAGCAGTTACCAAGGCTATGGCTACACCTTC
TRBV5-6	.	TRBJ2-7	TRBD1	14	CASSPQGDSYEQYF	TGTGCCAGCAGCCCCCAGGGGGACTCCTACGAGCAGTACTTC
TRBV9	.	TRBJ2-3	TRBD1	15	CASGEGQGGTDTQYF	TGTGCCAGCGGGGAGGGACAGGGCGGCACAGATACGCAGTATTTT
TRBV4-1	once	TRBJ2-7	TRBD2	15	CASTQVSGSSHEQYF	TGCGCCAGCACCCAAGTTAGCGGGAGTTCCCACGAGCAGTACTTC
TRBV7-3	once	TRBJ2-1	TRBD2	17	CASSSYGGTSVYNEQFF	TGTGCCAGCAGCTCCTACGGGGGGACTAGCGTGTACAATGAGCAGTTCTTC
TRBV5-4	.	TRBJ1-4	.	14	CASSSAGALEKLFF	TGTGCCAGCAGCTCGGCGGGTGCCCTCGAAAAACTGTTTTTT
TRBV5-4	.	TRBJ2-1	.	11	CASSRDYEQFF	TGTGCCAGCAGCAGGGATTATGAGCAGTTCTTC
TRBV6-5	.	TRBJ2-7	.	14	CASMFSGPLYEQYF	TGTGCCAGCATGTTCTCGGGACCTCTCTACGAGCAGTACTTC
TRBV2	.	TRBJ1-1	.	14	CASSDWGAGTEAFF	TGTGCCAGCAGTGATTGGGGGGCTGGCACTGAAGCTTTCTTT
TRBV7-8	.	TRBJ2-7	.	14	CASSNNRDPSKQYF	TGTGCCAGCAGCAATAACCGGGACCCTAGCAAGCAGTACTTC
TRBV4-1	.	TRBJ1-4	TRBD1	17	CASRQGVAADPNEKLFF	TGCGCCAGCAGACAGGGGGTCGCAGCGGATCCGAATGAAAAACTGTTTTTT
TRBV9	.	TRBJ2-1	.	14	CASSVGGSYNEQFF	TGTGCCAGCAGCGTAGGCGGTTCCTACAATGAGCAGTTCTTC
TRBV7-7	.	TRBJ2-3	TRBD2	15	CASSLQAGVEDTQYF	TGTGCCAGCAGCTTACAAGCGGGAGTGGAGGATACGCAGTATTTT
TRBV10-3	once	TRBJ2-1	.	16	CAISEYRQSSYNEQFF	TGTGCCATCAGTGAGTATCGGCAGAGCTCCTACAATGAGCAGTTCTTC
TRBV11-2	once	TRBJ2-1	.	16	CASSLEWQGLYNEQFF	TGTGCCAGCAGCTTAGAGTGGCAGGGGCTTTACAATGAGCAGTTCTTC
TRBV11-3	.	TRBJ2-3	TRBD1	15	CASSSRQGTTDTQYF	TGTGCCAGCAGCTCCCGACAGGGAACCACAGATACGCAGTATTTT
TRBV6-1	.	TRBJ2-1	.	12	CASTGSYNEQFF	TGTGCCAGCACTGGCTCCTACAATGAGCAGTTCTTC
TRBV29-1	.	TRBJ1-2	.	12	CSVEARNYGYTF	TGCAGCGTTGAAGCCAGAAACTATGGCTACACCTTC
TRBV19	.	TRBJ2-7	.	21	CASSIKPAPGRKLETFHEQYF	TGTGCCAGTAGTATAAAGCCCGCGCCGGGACGAAAATTGGAGACATTCCACGAGCAGTACTTC
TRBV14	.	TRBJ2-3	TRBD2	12	CASSQSGNAQYF	TGTGCCAGCAGCCAAAGCGGGAATGCGCAGTATTTT
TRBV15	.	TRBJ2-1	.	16	CATSSIPRDGVNEQFF	TGTGCCACCAGCAGTATCCCTCGGGACGGTGTCAATGAGCAGTTCTTC
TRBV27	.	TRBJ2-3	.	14	CASSFFGPTDTQYF	TGTGCCAGCAGTTTCTTCGGCCCCACAGATACGCAGTATTTT
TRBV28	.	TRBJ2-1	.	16	CASSLDYSQAGNEQFF	TGTGCCAGCAGCCTCGATTATAGCCAGGCTGGGAATGAGCAGTTCTTC
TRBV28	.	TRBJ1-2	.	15	CASSLSWQGSYGYTF	TGTGCCAGCAGTTTATCGTGGCAGGGGAGCTATGGCTACACCTTC
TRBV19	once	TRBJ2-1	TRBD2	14	CASAAGGSPNEQFF	TGTGCCAGCGCAGCGGGAGGATCCCCGAATGAGCAGTTCTTC
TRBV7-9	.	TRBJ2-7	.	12	CASSPITYEQYF	TGTGCCAGCAGTCCAATTACCTACGAGCAGTACTTC
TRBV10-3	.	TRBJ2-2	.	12	CAISEKAGELFF	TGTGCCATCAGTGAAAAGGCCGGGGAGCTGTTTTTT
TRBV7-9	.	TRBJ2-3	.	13	CASGAGRTDTQYF	TGTGCCAGCGGAGCGGGCCGCACAGATACGCAGTATTTT
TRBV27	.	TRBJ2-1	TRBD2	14	CASSSGLAPSRNFF	TGTGCCAGCAGTTCGGGACTAGCGCCATCGAGAAATTTCTTC
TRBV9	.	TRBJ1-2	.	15	CASSVGPTDDHGYTF	TGTGCCAGCAGCGTGGGCCCAACAGACGACCATGGCTACACCTTC
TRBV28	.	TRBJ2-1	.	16	CASSLSFGRGANEQFF	TGTGCCAGCAGTTTATCTTTTGGCAGGGGGGCGAATGAGCAGTTCTTC
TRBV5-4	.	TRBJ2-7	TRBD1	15	CASRERQGPSYEQYF	TGTGCCAGCAGAGAACGACAGGGGCCATCCTACGAGCAGTACTTC
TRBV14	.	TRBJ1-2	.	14	CASSQDRRSYGYTF	TGTGCCAGCAGCCAAGATAGAAGGAGCTATGGCTACACCTTC
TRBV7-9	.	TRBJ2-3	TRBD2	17	CASSLTGTSGRADTQYF	TGTGCCAGCAGCTTGACCGGGACTAGCGGGAGGGCAGATACGCAGTATTTT
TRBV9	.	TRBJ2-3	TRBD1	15	CASSVEGQGSDTQYF	TGTGCCAGCAGCGTAGAGGGACAGGGATCAGATACGCAGTATTTT
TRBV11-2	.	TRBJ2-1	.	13	CASTRFGYNEQFF	TGTGCCAGCACTCGCTTCGGTTACAATGAGCAGTTCTTC
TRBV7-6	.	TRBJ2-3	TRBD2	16	CASSNGLAGPTDTQYF	TGTGCCAGCAGCAACGGACTAGCGGGCCCCACAGATACGCAGTATTTT
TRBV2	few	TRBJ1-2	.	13	CASSEFLSWGYTF	TGTGCCAGCAGTGAATTTCTTTCATGGGGCTACACCTTC
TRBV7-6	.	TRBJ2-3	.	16	CASSLEARRRTDTQYF	TGTGCCAGCAGCTTAGAGGCCCGGCGGCGCACAGATACGCAGTATTTT
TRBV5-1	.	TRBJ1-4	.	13	CASSLAWGEKLFF	TGCGCCAGCAGCTTGGCCTGGGGTGAAAAACTGTTTTTT
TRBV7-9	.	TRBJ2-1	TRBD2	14	CASTTSGRGYEQFF	TGTGCCAGCACCACTTCCGGGAGGGGGTATGAGCAGTTCTTC
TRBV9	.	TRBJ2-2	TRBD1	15	CASSPRTGGPGELFF	TGTGCCAGCAGCCCCCGGACAGGGGGTCCCGGGGAGCTGTTTTTT
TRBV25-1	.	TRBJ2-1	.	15	CASTQRTSIGNEQFF	TGTGCCAGCACACAAAGGACTTCTATAGGGAATGAGCAGTTCTTC
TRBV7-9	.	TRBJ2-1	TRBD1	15	CASSLPDRGLNEQFF	TGTGCCAGCAGCTTACCGGACAGGGGGCTAAATGAGCAGTTCTTC
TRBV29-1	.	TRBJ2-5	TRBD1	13	CSVSSETGETQYF	TGCAGCGTTTCGAGTGAGACAGGGGAGACCCAGTACTTC
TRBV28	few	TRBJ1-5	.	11	CASMGVQPQHF	TGTGCCAGCATGGGCGTTCAGCCCCAGCATTTT
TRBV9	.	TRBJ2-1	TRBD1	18	CASSVAKDRVSSYNEQFF	TGTGCCAGCAGCGTAGCCAAGGACAGGGTCAGCTCCTACAATGAGCAGTTCTTC
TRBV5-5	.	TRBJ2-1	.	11	CASSLYYEQFF	TGTGCCAGCAGCTTGTACTATGAGCAGTTCTTC
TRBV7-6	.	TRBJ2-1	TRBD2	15	CASSPTSGSDNEQFF	TGTGCCAGCAGCCCTACTAGCGGGAGTGATAATGAGCAGTTCTTC
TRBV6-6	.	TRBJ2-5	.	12	CASKSGLETQYF	TGTGCCAGCAAGAGTGGCCTAGAGACCCAGTACTTC
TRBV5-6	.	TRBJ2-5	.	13	CASSFSTAETQYF	TGTGCCAGCAGCTTCTCGACAGCAGAGACCCAGTACTTC
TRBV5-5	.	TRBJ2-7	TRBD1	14	CASSKDRGTYEQYF	TGTGCCAGCAGTAAGGACAGGGGCACCTACGAGCAGTACTTC
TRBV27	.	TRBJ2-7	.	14	CASRITAKAYEQYF	TGTGCCAGCAGAATTACAGCCAAGGCTTACGAGCAGTACTTC